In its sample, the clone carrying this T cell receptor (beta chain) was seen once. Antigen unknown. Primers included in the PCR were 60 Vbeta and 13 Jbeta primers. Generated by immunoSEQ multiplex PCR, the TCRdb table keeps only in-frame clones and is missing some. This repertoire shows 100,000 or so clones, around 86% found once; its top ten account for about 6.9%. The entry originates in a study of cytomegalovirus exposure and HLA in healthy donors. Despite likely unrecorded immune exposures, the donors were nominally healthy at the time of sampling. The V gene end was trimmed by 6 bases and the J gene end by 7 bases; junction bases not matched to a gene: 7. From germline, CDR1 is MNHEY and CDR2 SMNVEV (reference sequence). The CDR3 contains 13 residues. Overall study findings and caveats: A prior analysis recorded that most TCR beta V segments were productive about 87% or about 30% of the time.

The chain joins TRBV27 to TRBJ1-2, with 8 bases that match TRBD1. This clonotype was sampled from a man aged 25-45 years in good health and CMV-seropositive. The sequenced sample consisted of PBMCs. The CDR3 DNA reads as TGTGCCAGCAGCCCCGACAGGGGAGTTGGCTACACCTTC. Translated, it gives CASSPDRGVGYTF.